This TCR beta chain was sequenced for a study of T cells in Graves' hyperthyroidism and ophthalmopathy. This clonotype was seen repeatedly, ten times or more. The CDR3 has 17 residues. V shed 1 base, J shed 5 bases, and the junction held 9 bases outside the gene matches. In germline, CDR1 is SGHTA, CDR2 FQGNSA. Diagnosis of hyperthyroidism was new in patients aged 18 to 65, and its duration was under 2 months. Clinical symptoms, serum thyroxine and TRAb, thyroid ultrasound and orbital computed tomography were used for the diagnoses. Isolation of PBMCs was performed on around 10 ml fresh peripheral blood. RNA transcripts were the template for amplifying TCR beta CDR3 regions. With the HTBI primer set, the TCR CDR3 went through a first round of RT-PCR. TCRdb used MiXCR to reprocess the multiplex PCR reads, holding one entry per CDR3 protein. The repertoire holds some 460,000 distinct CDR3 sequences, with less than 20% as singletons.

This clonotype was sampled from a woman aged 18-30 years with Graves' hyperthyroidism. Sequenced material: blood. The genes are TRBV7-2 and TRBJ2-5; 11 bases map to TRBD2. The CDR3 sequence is CASSLGLAGGVGETQYF. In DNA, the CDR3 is TGTGCCAGCAGCTTAGGGCTAGCGGGGGGAGTCGGTGAGACCCAGTACTTC. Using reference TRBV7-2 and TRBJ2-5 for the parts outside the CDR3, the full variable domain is GAGVSQSPSNKVTEKGKDVELRCDPISGHTALYWYRQSLGQGLEFLIYFQGNSAPDKSGLPSDRFSAERTGGSVSTLTIQRTQQEDSAVYLCASSLGLAGGVGETQYFGPGTRLLVL.